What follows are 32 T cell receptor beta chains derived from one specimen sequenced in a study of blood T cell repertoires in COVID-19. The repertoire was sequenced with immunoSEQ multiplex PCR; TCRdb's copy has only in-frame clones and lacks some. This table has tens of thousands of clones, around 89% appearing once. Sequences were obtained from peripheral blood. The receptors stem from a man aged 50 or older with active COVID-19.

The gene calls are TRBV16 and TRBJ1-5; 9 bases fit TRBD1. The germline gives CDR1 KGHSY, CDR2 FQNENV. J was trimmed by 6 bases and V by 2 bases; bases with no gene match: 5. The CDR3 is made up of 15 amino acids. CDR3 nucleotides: TGTGCCAGCAGCCAAGATGGGGACAGGGTTCAGCCCCAGCATTTT. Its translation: CASSQDGDRVQPQHF.

CDR3 amino acids: CASSPDRFYTQYF. The CDR3 coding sequence is TGTGCCAGCAGCCCGGACAGATTTTATACGCAGTATTTT. The genes are TRBV7-6 and TRBJ2-3; perhaps TRBD1 as D (6 bases). V lost 5 bases to trimming and J lost 7 bases, with 13 bases between them. The germline V gene has CDR1 SGHVS and CDR2 FNYEAQ. This CDR3 comprises 13 residues.

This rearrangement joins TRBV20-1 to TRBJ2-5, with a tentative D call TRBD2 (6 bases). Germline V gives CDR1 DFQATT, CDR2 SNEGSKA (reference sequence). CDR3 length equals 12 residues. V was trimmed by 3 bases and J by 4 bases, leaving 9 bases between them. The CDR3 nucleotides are TGCAGTGCTAGTAGACTAGTAGAGACCCAGTACTTC. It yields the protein CSASRLVETQYF.

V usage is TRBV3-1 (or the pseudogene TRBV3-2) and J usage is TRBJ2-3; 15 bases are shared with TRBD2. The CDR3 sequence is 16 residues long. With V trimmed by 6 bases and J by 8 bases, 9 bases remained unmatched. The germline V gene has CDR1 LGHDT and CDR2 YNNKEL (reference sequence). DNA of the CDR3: TGTGCCAGCAGGCAGGGACTAGCGGGGGGTTCGGGTACGCAGTATTTT. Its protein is CASRQGLAGGSGTQYF.

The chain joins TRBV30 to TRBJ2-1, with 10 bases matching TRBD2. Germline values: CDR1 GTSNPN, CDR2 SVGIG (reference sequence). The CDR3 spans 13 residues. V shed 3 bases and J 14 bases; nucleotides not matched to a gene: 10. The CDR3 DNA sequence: TGTGCCTGGAGCCAAACAGCTAGCGGGGGAGAGTTCTTC. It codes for CAWSQTASGGEFF.

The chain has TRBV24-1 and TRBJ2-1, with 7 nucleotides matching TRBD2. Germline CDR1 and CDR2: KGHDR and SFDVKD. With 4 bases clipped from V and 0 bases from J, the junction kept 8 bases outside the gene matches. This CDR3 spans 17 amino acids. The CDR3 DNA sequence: TGTGCCACCAGTGACTCAGTAGCGGGTAGCTCCTACAATGAGCAGTTCTTC. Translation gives CATSDSVAGSSYNEQFF.

The CDR3 sequence is CASSQGDRGHQPQHF. CDR3 nucleotides: TGTGCCAGCAGCCAAGGGGACAGGGGGCATCAGCCCCAGCATTTT. The chain uses TRBV3-1 (or the pseudogene TRBV3-2) and TRBJ1-5; 12 bases fit TRBD1. CDR3 length equals 15 residues. The J segment lost 5 bases and the V segment lost 1 base, leaving 0 bases of the junction unmatched. Germline CDR1 is LGHDT and CDR2 is YNNKEL (reference sequence).

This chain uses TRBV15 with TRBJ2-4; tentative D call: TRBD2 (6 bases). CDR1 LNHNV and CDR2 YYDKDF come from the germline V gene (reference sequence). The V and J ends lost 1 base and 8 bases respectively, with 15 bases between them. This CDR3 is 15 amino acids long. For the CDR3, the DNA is TGTGCCACCAGCAGAGTTAAGGGAGGATTAGACATTCAGTACTTC. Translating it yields CATSRVKGGLDIQYF.

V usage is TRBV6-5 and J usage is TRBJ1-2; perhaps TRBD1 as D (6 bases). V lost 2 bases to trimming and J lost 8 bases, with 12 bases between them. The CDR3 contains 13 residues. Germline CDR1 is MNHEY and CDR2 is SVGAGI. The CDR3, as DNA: TGTGCCAGCAGTTACGCGGGGGCGGGCGGCTACACCTTC. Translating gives CASSYAGAGGYTF.

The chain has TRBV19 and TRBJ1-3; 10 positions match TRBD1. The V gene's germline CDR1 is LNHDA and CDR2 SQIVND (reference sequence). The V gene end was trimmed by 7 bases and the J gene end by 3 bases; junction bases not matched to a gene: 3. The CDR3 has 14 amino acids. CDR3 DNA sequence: TGTGCCAGTATCGGACAGGGGGTTGGAAACACCATATATTTT. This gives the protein CASIGQGVGNTIYF.

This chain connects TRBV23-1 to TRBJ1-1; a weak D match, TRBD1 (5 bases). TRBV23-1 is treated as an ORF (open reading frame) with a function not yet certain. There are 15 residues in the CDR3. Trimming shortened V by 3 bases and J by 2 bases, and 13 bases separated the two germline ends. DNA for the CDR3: TGCGCCAGCAGTCAGAAGGACGGGGGTAACACTGAAGCTTTCTTT. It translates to CASSQKDGGNTEAFF.

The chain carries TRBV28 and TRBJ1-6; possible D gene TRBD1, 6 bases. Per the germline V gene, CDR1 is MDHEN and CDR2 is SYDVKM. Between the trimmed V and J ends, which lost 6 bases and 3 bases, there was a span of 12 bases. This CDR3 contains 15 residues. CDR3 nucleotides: TGTGCCAGCAGCAATCCGGGACACTATAATTCACCCCTCCACTTT. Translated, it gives CASSNPGHYNSPLHF.

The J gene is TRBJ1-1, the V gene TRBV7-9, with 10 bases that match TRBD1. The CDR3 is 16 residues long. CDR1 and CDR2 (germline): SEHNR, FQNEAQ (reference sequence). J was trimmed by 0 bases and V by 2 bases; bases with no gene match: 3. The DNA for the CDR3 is TGTGCCAGCAGCTTAAGGACAGGGGGGATGAACACTGAAGCTTTCTTT. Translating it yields CASSLRTGGMNTEAFF.

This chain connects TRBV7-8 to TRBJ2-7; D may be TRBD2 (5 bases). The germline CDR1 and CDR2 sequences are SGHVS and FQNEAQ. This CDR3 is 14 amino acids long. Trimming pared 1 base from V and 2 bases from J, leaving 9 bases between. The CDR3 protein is CASSLGRRAYEQYF. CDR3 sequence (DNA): TGTGCCAGCAGCTTAGGGCGGCGGGCCTACGAGCAGTACTTC.

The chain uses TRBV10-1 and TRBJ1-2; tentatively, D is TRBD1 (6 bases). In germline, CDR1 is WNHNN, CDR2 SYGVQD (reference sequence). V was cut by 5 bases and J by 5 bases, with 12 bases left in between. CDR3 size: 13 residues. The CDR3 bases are TGCGCCAGCAGTCATGGGCAGGGGTATGGCTACACCTTC. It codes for CASSHGQGYGYTF.

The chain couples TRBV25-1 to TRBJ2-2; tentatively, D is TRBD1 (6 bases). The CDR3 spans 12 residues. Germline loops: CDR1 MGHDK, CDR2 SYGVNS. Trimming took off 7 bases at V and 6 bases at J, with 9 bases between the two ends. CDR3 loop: CASKKGAGELFF. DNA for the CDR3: TGTGCCAGCAAAAAGGGGGCCGGGGAGCTGTTTTTT.

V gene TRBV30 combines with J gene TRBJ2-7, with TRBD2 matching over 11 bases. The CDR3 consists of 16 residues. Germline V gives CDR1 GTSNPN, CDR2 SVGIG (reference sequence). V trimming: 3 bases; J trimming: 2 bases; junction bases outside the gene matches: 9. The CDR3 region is CAWRRPSGGLTYEQYF. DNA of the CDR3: TGTGCCTGGAGGAGGCCTAGCGGGGGGCTGACCTACGAGCAGTACTTC. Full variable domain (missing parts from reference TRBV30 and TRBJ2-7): SQTIHQWPATLVQPVGSPLSLECTVEGTSNPNLYWYRQAAGRGLQLLFYSVGIGQISSEVPQNLSASRPQDRQFILSSKKLLLSDSGFYLCAWRRPSGGLTYEQYFGPGTRLTVT.

In DNA, the CDR3 is TGCGCCACTAAGGCCGGGTCCTCCGACTATGGCTACACCTTC. This encodes CATKAGSSDYGYTF. The chain employs TRBV5-1 and TRBJ1-2; D gene ambiguous. The CDR3 is 14 amino acids. Trimming removed 9 bases at V and 3 bases at J, with 18 bases between. The germline gives CDR1 SGHRS, CDR2 YFSETQ.

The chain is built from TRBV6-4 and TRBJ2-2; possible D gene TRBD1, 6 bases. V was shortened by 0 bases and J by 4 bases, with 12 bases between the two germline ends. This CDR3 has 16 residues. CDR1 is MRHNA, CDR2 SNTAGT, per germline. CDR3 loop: CASSDSAGALTGELFF. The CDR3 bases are TGTGCCAGCAGTGACTCGGCAGGGGCCCTCACCGGGGAGCTGTTTTTT.

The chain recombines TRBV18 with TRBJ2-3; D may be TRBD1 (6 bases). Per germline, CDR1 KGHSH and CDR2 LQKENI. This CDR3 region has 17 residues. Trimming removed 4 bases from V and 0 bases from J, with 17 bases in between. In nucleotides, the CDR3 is TGTGCCAGCTCACTAAGCCCGGAACAGGGCAGCACAGATACGCAGTATTTT. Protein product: CASSLSPEQGSTDTQYF.

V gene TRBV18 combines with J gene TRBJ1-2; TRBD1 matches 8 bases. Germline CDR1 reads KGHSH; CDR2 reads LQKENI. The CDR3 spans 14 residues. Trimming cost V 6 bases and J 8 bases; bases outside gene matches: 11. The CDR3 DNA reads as TGTGCCAGCTCGAATAAACCCAGGGGGCGAGGCTACACCTTC. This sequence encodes CASSNKPRGRGYTF.

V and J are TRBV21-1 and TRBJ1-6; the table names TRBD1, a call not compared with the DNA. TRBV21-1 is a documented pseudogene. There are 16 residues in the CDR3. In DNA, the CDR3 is TGTGCCAGCACCCAGACAGGGGGCGCAGGGTATTCACCCCTCCACTTT. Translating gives CASTQTGGAGYSPLHF.

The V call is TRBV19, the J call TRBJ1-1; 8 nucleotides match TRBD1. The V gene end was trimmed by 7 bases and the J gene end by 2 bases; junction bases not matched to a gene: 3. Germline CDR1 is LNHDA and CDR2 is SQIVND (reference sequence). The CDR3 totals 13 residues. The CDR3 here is CASTTGGNTEAFF. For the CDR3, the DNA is TGTGCCAGTACCACAGGGGGAAACACTGAAGCTTTCTTT.

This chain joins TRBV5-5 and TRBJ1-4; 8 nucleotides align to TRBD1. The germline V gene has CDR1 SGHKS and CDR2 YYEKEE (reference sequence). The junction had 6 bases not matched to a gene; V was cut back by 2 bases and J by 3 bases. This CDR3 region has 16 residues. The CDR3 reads CASSLDRGGANEKLFF. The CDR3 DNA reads TGTGCCAGCAGCTTAGACAGGGGTGGAGCTAATGAAAAACTGTTTTTT.

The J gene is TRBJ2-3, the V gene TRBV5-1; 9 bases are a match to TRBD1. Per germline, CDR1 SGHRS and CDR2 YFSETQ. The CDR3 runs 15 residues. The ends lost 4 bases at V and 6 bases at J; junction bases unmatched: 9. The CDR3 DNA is TGCGCCAGCAGCAAAGGGGACAGGGAACGGGATACGCAGTATTTT. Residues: CASSKGDRERDTQYF.

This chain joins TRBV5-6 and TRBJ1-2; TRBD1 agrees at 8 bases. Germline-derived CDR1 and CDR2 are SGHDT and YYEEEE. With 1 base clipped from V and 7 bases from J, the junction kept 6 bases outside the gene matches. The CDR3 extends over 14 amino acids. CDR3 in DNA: TGTGCCAGCAGCTTGCCGGACAGGGCGGGTGGCTACACCTTC. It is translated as CASSLPDRAGGYTF.

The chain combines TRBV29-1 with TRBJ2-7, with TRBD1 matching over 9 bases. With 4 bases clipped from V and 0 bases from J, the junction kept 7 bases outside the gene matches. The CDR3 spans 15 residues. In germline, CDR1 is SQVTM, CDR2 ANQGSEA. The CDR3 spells CSVVGGQGGSYEQYF. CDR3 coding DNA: TGCAGCGTTGTAGGGGGACAGGGAGGCTCCTACGAGCAGTACTTC.

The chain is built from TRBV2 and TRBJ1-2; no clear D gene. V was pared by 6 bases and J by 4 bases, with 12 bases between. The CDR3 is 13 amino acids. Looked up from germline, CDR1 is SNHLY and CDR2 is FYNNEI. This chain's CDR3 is CASRSLWSYGYTF. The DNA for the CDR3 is TGTGCCAGCAGATCCCTTTGGAGCTATGGCTACACCTTC.

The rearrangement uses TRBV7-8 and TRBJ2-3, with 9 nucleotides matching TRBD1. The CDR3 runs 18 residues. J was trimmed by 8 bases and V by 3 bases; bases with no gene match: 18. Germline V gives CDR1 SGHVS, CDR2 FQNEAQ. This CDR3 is CASSLGTGFVGMGGTQYF. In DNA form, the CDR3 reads TGTGCCAGCAGCTTGGGGACAGGGTTTGTAGGGATGGGGGGTACGCAGTATTTT.

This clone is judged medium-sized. The CDR3 loop reads CASSLQETQYF. CDR3 DNA sequence: TGTGCCAGCAGCCTCCAAGAGACCCAGTACTTC. The chain couples TRBV5-6 to TRBJ2-5, with D uncertain. The V gene's germline CDR1 is SGHDT and CDR2 YYEEEE. There are 11 residues in the CDR3. Between the trimmed V and J ends, which lost 4 bases and 1 base, there was a span of 2 bases.

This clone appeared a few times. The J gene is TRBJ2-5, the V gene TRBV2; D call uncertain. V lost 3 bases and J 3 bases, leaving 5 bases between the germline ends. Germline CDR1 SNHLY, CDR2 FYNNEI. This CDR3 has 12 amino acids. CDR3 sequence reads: CASSDIEETQYF. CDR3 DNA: TGTGCCAGCAGTGATATAGAAGAGACCCAGTACTTC. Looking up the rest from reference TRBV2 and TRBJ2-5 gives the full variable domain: EPEVTQTPSHQVTQMGQEVILRCVPISNHLYFYWYRQILGQKVEFLVSFYNNEISEKSEIFDDQFSVERPDGSNFTLKIRSTKLEDSAMYFCASSDIEETQYFGPGTRLLVL.

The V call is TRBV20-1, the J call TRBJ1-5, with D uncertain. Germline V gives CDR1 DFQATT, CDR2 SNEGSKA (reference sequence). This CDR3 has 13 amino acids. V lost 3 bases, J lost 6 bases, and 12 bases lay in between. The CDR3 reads CSASGSSFQPQHF. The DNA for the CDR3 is TGCAGTGCTAGTGGTTCAAGCTTTCAGCCCCAGCATTTT.